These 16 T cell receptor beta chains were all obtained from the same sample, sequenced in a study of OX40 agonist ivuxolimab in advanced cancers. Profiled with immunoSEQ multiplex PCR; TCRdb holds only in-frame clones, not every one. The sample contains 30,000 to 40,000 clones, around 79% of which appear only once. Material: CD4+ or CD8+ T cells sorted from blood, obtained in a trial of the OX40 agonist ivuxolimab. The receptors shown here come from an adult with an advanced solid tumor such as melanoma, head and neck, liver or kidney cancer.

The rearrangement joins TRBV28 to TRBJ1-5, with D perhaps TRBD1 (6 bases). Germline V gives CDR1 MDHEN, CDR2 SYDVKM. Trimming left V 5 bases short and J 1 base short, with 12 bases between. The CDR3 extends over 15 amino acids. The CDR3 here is CASSLGTISNQPQHF. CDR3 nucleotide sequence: TGTGCCAGCAGTCTCGGGACAATCAGCAATCAGCCCCAGCATTTT.

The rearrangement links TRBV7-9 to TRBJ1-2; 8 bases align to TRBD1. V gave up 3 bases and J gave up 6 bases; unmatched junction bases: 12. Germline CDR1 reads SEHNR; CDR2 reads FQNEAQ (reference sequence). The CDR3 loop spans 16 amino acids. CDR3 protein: CASSFPDHRGYHGYTF. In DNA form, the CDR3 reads TGTGCCAGCAGCTTTCCCGACCACAGGGGGTACCATGGCTACACCTTC.

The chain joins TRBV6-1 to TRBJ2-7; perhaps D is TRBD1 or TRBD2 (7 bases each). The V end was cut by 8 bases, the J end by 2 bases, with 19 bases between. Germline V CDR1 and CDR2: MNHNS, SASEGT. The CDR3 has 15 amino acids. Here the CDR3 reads CASGGGRGNPYEQYF. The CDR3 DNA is TGTGCCAGCGGGGGGGGCAGGGGGAACCCCTACGAGCAGTACTTC.

The DNA for the CDR3 is TGCGCCAGCAGCTTGGAGGGGTTGGAGCCCCAGCATTTT. Its protein product is CASSLEGLEPQHF. The chain couples TRBV5-1 to TRBJ1-5; maybe TRBD1 (5 bases). The CDR3 is 13 residues long. Trimming removed 0 bases from V and 8 bases from J, with 9 bases in between. Looked up from germline, CDR1 is SGHRS and CDR2 is YFSETQ.

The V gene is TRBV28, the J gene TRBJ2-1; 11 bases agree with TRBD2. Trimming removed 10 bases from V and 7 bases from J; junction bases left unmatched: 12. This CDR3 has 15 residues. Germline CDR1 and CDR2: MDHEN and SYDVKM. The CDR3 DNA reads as TGTGCCACCTTTAGCGGGGGGGCCGTCCTTAATGAGCAGTTCTTC. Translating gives CATFSGGAVLNEQFF. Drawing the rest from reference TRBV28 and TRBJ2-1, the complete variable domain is DVKVTQSSRYLVKRTGEKVFLECVQDMDHENMFWYRQDPGLGLRLIYFSYDVKMKEKGDIPEGYSVSREKKERFSLILESASTNQTSMYLCATFSGGAVLNEQFFGPGTRLTVL.

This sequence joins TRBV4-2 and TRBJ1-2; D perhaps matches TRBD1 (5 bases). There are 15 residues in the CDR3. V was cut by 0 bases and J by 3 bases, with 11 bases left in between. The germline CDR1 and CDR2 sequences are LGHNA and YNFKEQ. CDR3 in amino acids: CASSQEGLQDYGYTF. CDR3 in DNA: TGTGCCAGCAGCCAAGAGGGCCTACAGGACTATGGCTACACCTTC.

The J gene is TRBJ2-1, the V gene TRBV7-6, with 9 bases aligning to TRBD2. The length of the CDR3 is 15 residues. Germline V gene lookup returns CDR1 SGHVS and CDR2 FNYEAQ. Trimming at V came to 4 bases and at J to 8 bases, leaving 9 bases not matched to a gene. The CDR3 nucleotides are TGTGCCAGCAGCTGGGCGCGGGGGGGCACGGATGAGCAGTTCTTC. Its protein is CASSWARGGTDEQFF. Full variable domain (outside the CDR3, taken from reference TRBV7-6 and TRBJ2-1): GAGVSQSPRYKVTKRGQDVALRCDPISGHVSLYWYRQALGQGPEFLTYFNYEAQQDKSGLPNDRFSAERPEGSISTLTIQRTEQRDSAMYRCASSWARGGTDEQFFGPGTRLTVL.

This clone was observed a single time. The CDR3 protein is CASSGTANTEAFF. The CDR3 DNA is TGTGCCAGCAGCGGGACAGCGAACACTGAAGCTTTCTTT. The rearrangement uses TRBV6-5 and TRBJ1-1; 7 bases are a match to TRBD1. The CDR3 is 13 amino acids. Germline CDR1 and CDR2: MNHEY and SVGAGI. V lost 6 bases to trimming and J lost 1 base; unmatched junction nucleotides: 2.

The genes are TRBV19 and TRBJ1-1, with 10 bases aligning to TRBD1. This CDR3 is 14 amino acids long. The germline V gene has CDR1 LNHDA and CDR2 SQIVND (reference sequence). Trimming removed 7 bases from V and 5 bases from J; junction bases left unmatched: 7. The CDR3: CASITDRGGTEAFF. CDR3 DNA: TGTGCCAGTATTACGGACAGGGGGGGGACTGAAGCTTTCTTT.

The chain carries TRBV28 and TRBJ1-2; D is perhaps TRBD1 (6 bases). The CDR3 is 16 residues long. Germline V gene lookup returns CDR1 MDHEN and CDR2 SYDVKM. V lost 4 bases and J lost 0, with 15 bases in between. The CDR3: CASSSNRARTNYGYTF. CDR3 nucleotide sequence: TGTGCCAGCAGTTCAAACAGGGCAAGGACTAACTATGGCTACACCTTC.

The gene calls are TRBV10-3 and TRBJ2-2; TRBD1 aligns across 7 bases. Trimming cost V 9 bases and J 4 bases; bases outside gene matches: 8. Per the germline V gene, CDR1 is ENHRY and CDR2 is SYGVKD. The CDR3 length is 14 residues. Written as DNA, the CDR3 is TGTGCCATTCCTACAGGGGCGGGCACCGGGGAGCTGTTTTTT. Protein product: CAIPTGAGTGELFF.

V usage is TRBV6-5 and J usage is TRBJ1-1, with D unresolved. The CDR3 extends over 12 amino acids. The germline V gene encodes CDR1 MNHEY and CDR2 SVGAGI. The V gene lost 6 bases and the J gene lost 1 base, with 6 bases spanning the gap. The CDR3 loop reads CASRVGNTEAFF. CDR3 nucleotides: TGTGCCAGCAGAGTCGGGAACACTGAAGCTTTCTTT.

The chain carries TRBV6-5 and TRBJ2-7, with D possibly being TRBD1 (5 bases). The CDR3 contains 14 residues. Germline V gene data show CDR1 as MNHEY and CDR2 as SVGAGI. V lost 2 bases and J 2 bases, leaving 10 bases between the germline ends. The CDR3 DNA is TGTGCCAGCAGTTACGAGCAGGGTGCCTACGAGCAGTACTTC. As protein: CASSYEQGAYEQYF.

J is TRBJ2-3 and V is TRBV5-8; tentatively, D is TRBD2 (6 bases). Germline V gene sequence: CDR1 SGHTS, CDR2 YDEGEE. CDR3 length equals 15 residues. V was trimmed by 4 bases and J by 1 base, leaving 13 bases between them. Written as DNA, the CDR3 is TGTGCCAGCAGCCGCCAGGGACTCCGCACAGATACGCAGTATTTT. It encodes CASSRQGLRTDTQYF. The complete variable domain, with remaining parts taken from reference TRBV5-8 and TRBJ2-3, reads EAGVTQSPTHLIKTRGQQATLRCSPISGHTSVYWYQQALGLGLQFLLWYDEGEERNRGNFPPRFSGRQFPNYSSELNVNALELEDSALYLCASSRQGLRTDTQYFGPGTRLTVL.

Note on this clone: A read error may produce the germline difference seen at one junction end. The CDR3 nucleotides are TGTGCCAGCAGTTTAGGGGACACAGATACGCAGTATTTT. The encoded protein is CASSLGDTDTQYF. The rearrangement uses TRBV11-1 and TRBJ2-3, with TRBD1 as a possible D gene (5 bases). This CDR3 has 13 residues. CDR1 and CDR2 (germline): SGHAT, FQDESV (reference sequence).

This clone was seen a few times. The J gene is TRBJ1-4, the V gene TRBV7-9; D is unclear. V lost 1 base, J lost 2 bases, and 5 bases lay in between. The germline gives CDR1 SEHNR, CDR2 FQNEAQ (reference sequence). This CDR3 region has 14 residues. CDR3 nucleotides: TGTGCCAGCAGCTTAGGGGGTACTAATGAAAAACTGTTTTTT. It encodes CASSLGGTNEKLFF. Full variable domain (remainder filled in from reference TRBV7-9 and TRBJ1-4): DTGVSQNPRHKITKRGQNVTFRCDPISEHNRLYWYRQTLGQGPEFLTYFQNEAQLEKSRLLSDRFSAERPKGSFSTLEIQRTEQGDSAMYLCASSLGGTNEKLFFGSGTQLSVL.